This T cell receptor beta chain emerged from a study of patients and donors after allogeneic stem cell transplantation. TCRdb re-called the RT-PCR reads with MiXCR, one entry per CDR3 protein. The sample consists of about a million distinct CDR3 sequences, 18% of them appearing once. This clonotype appeared a few times. V was cut by 5 bases and J by 4 bases, with 9 bases left in between. This CDR3 region has 13 residues. The chain uses TRBV12-3 or TRBV12-4 and TRBJ1-5; D call uncertain. The material sequenced was blood, either unsorted or a sorted T cell fraction (not recorded which). The clonotype originates from a human donor who was either an allogeneic HSCT recipient or a stem cell or donor lymphocyte infusion donor (not recorded which). It is not recorded whose cells these are; they may come from a transplant donor. CDR3 amino acids: CASSLRENQPQHF. CDR3 nucleotides: TGTGCCAGCAGTCTTAGGGAGAATCAGCCCCAGCATTTT.